One sample yielded the 27 T cell receptor beta chains listed below, sequenced in a study of tumor-infiltrating lymphocytes in oesophageal squamous cell carcinoma. TCRdb ran MiXCR on the PCR reads and lists one entry per CDR3 protein. In the table there are 19,000 or so distinct CDR3 sequences, around 43% of which are singletons. The specimen sequenced was blood. Receptors were obtained from a male donor with esophageal squamous cell carcinoma.

V usage is TRBV7-2 and J usage is TRBJ2-1, with 11 bases that match TRBD2. With the DNA end fitting TRBJ2-7 better, the J assignment may be wrong. The CDR3 is 14 residues long. Germline V gives CDR1 SGHTA, CDR2 FQGNSA. CDR3 region: CASSFTSGSYEQYF. The CDR3 nucleotides are TGTGCCAGCAGCTTCACTAGCGGGAGCTACGAGCAGTACTTC.

The chain is built from TRBV28 and TRBJ2-3; D might be TRBD1 or TRBD2, each matching 5 bases. The J call is in doubt because the DNA end fits TRBJ2-7 better. The CDR3 is made up of 15 amino acids. Germline V CDR1 and CDR2: MDHEN, SYDVKM. The CDR3 nucleotides read TGTGCCAGCAGTTTAGACAGCGGAAAGGCCTACGAGCAGTACTTC. This codes for CASSLDSGKAYEQYF.

The rearrangement links TRBV7-2 to TRBJ2-1; 9 positions match TRBD2. CDR1 and CDR2 (germline): SGHTA, FQGNSA. The V and J ends lost 3 bases and 5 bases, in that order; junction bases with no gene match: 5. This CDR3 is 15 amino acids long. CDR3 sequence (DNA): TGTGCCAGCAGCTTTCCGACTAGCGGAAACAATGAGCAGTTCTTC. This codes for CASSFPTSGNNEQFF.

This clonotype is a singleton in its sample. Since the CDR3 does not end with the conserved phenylalanine or tryptophan, this likely comes from a read error. The limits of the CDR3 on the DNA are not certain, so only TCRdb's listed CDR3 is given. The chain couples TRBV11-2 to TRBJ1-6. The CDR3 numbers 14 amino acids, ends counted. From germline, CDR1 is SGHAT and CDR2 FQNNGV. The CDR3 sequence: CASSSDTDTQYFGP.

This clonotype was seen a handful of times. This chain connects TRBV7-2 to TRBJ2-2; unclear D gene. The germline V and J ends were trimmed by 5 bases and 3 bases, with 4 bases remaining between them. The germline V gene has CDR1 SGHTA and CDR2 FQGNSA. There are 12 residues in the CDR3. This CDR3 reads CASSPDTGELFF. The DNA for the CDR3 is TGTGCCAGCAGCCCGGACACCGGGGAGCTGTTTTTT.

V gene TRBV27 combines with J gene TRBJ1-1; 7 bases align to TRBD1. V dropped 8 bases and J dropped 6; count of bases not matched to a gene: 9. The CDR3 has 13 amino acids. Germline V gene sequence: CDR1 MNHEY, CDR2 SMNVEV (reference sequence). CDR3 in amino acids: CASGRQGGAEAFF. For the CDR3, the DNA is TGTGCCAGCGGGAGACAGGGAGGCGCTGAAGCTTTCTTT.

With respect to this clonotype: Likely a read error: the CDR3 ends without its conserved phenylalanine or tryptophan. No DNA is shown, since the ends of the CDR3 on it are uncertain; the CDR3 is the one TCRdb lists. The chain uses TRBV11-3 and TRBJ2-1; the DNA was not used to check the table's D call, TRBD1. Germline assignment: CDR1 SGHNT and CDR2 YENEEA. Counting both end residues, the CDR3 totals 21 amino acids. Here the CDR3 reads CASSLDRGTGAFYNSPLHFGN.

Only one count was recorded for this clonotype. The chain uses TRBV12-3 or TRBV12-4 and TRBJ2-6; D is possibly TRBD2 (7 bases). The end of the DNA is better explained by TRBJ2-1, so the J call may be wrong. The CDR3 extends over 15 amino acids. CDR3 coding DNA: TGTGCCAGCAGTTTACTTGGCGGGAGAGGGGGTGAGCAGTTCTTC. Amino acids: CASSLLGGRGGEQFF.

The V call is TRBV7-2, the J call TRBJ2-5; 8 positions match TRBD2. V was clipped by 5 bases and J by 7 bases; unmatched bases: 9. The CDR3 is made up of 14 amino acids. Germline V gene data show CDR1 as SGHTA and CDR2 as FQGNSA. CDR3 coding DNA: TGTGCCAGCAGCCGGGGGCCGGGAGGGGGGACCCAGTACTTC. Its translation: CASSRGPGGGTQYF. The full variable domain, rest sourced from reference TRBV7-2 and TRBJ2-5, is GAGVSQSPSNKVTEKGKDVELRCDPISGHTALYWYRQSLGQGLEFLIYFQGNSAPDKSGLPSDRFSAERTGGSVSTLTIQRTQQEDSAVYLCASSRGPGGGTQYFGPGTRLLVL.

This clonotype has only one observation. The chain recombines TRBV10-1 with TRBJ1-2; unclear D gene. CDR3 length: 12 amino acids. V was shortened by 6 bases and J by 2 bases, with 7 bases between the two germline ends. Germline CDR1 reads WNHNN; CDR2 reads SYGVQD (reference sequence). The chain's CDR3 is CASRALNYGYTF. DNA for the CDR3: TGCGCCAGCAGGGCACTAAACTATGGCTACACCTTC.

The genes are TRBV27 and TRBJ2-3; 7 nucleotides agree with TRBD2. Germline V CDR1 and CDR2: MNHEY, SMNVEV (reference sequence). V dropped 2 bases and J dropped 4; count of bases not matched to a gene: 6. The CDR3 has 15 residues. The CDR3 protein is CASSLGGSGADTQYF. The DNA for the CDR3 is TGTGCCAGCAGTTTAGGCGGGAGCGGGGCAGATACGCAGTATTTT.

The rearrangement uses TRBV19 and TRBJ2-6; tentatively, D is TRBD2 (6 bases). Trimming stripped 8 bases from V and 2 bases from J, with 22 bases between. CDR3 length equals 18 residues. Per germline, CDR1 LNHDA and CDR2 SQIVND (reference sequence). Here the CDR3 reads CASSNLGEAMAGANVLTF. DNA for the CDR3: TGTGCCAGTTCCAATCTTGGGGAGGCAATGGCTGGGGCCAACGTCCTGACTTTC.

The chain has TRBV7-2 and TRBJ2-6, with 7 positions matching TRBD1. Germline loops: CDR1 SGHTA, CDR2 FQGNSA. J was trimmed by 0 bases and V by 5 bases; bases with no gene match: 7. The CDR3 is made up of 17 amino acids. The CDR3 nucleotides read TGTGCCAGCAGCCCACAGGGGCCGAGCTCTGGGGCCAACGTCCTGACTTTC. Translation gives CASSPQGPSSGANVLTF. The entire variable domain, with the rest obtained from reference TRBV7-2 and TRBJ2-6, is as follows: GAGVSQSPSNKVTEKGKDVELRCDPISGHTALYWYRQSLGQGLEFLIYFQGNSAPDKSGLPSDRFSAERTGGSVSTLTIQRTQQEDSAVYLCASSPQGPSSGANVLTFGAGSRLTVL.

This clonotype has more than one count but fewer than ten. The chain joins TRBV9 to TRBJ2-5; no clear D gene. Germline V gene data show CDR1 as SGDLS and CDR2 as YYNGEE. The CDR3 consists of 14 residues. Trimming took off 0 bases at V and 1 base at J, with 7 bases between the two ends. CDR3 amino acids: CASSVGGIQETQYF. In DNA, the CDR3 is TGTGCCAGCAGCGTAGGTGGAATCCAAGAGACCCAGTACTTC.

This clonotype has a count of ten or more. This chain joins TRBV27 and TRBJ2-7, with D hard to call. This CDR3 comprises 17 residues. In germline, CDR1 is MNHEY, CDR2 SMNVEV (reference sequence). The germline V and J ends were trimmed by 6 bases and 4 bases, with 25 bases remaining between them. CDR3 coding DNA: TGTGCCAGCAGCTACCCTGAATTCCCTGCGGACCGGTACGAGCAGTACTTC. As protein: CASSYPEFPADRYEQYF.

This clonotype was counted ten times or more. The chain is built from TRBV6-6 and TRBJ1-1, with 7 bases matching TRBD1. Germline V gene data show CDR1 as MNHNY and CDR2 as SVGAGI (reference sequence). V gave up 2 bases and J gave up 5 bases; unmatched junction bases: 5. CDR3 length: 14 amino acids. CDR3: CASSYRGQLTEAFF. The CDR3 DNA reads as TGTGCCAGCAGTTACAGGGGGCAATTGACTGAAGCTTTCTTT.

The V gene is TRBV7-8, the J gene TRBJ2-7; 9 bases are shared with TRBD2. The V gene's germline CDR1 is SGHVS and CDR2 FQNEAQ. J was trimmed by 3 bases and V by 3 bases; bases with no gene match: 6. This CDR3 region has 15 residues. CDR3 region: CASSFHSGSLYEQYF. The CDR3 DNA follows: TGTGCCAGCAGCTTCCATAGCGGGAGCCTCTACGAGCAGTACTTC.

Many counts were recorded for this clonotype. V gene TRBV19 combines with J gene TRBJ2-5, with a possible D match to TRBD2 (7 bases). Gene TRBJ2-1 matches the end of the DNA better, so the J call may be wrong. The CDR3 has 16 residues. The germline gives CDR1 LNHDA, CDR2 SQIVND (reference sequence). CDR3: CASSIEGGPARNEQFF. CDR3 DNA: TGTGCCAGTAGTATAGAGGGGGGGCCTGCCCGAAATGAGCAGTTCTTC.

This clonotype showed up many times. The rearrangement links TRBV24-1 to TRBJ2-1, with D perhaps matching TRBD2 (5 bases). Trimming took off 9 bases at V and 0 bases at J, with 14 bases between the two ends. Germline V gene sequence: CDR1 KGHDR, CDR2 SFDVKD. This CDR3 contains 15 residues. CDR3 sequence (DNA): TGTGCCACCCAGCGCGAGGGAGCCTCCTACAATGAGCAGTTCTTC. Its translation is CATQREGASYNEQFF.

This clonotype was detected only a few times. This chain links TRBV7-6 with TRBJ2-7; D is unclear. Trimming pared 1 base from V and 1 base from J, leaving 11 bases between. Germline CDR1 and CDR2: SGHVS and FNYEAQ. The CDR3 has 15 residues. CDR3 residues: CASSLDSERSYEQYF. CDR3 nucleotide sequence: TGTGCCAGCAGCTTAGACAGCGAGAGGTCCTACGAGCAGTACTTC.

For this clonotype: Since a much larger clone is just one base distant, this may be a read error. The chain recombines TRBV6-1 with TRBJ2-7; D is perhaps TRBD2 (5 bases). The J call could be wrong; TRBJ2-1 is a better fit for the DNA end. The length of the CDR3 is 15 residues. Germline-derived CDR1 and CDR2 are MNHNS and SASEGT. The CDR3, as DNA: TGTGCCAGCAGAACCTCGGGGTTCAGTCCCTACGAGCAGTTCTTC. Translating it yields CASRTSGFSPYEQFF.

The table lists this clonotype with many counts. V gene TRBV5-4 combines with J gene TRBJ1-2; 7 bases agree with TRBD1. Germline CDR1 is SGHNT and CDR2 is YYREEE (reference sequence). CDR3 length equals 14 residues. The V segment lost 5 bases and the J segment 4 bases; nucleotides outside the gene matches: 8. The CDR3 DNA reads TGTGCCAGCAGAGGAGGGACAGAGTCCTATGGCTACACCTTC. It translates to CASRGGTESYGYTF.

A word on this clonotype: One end of the junction varies from germline; a read error may be responsible. V is TRBV5-3 and J is TRBJ1-1; D is unclear. The J call may not be correct, given that the DNA end is closer to TRBJ2-1. TRBV5-3 is treated as an ORF (open reading frame) with a function not yet certain. The CDR3 has 14 residues. The DNA for the CDR3 is TGTGCCAGCAGCTTGAGTGTGGCGTACAATGAGCAGTTCTTC. Amino acids: CASSLSVAYNEQFF.

This clonotype came up many times. The chain combines TRBV24-1 with TRBJ2-2, with D unclear. Germline assignment: CDR1 KGHDR and CDR2 SFDVKD. The ends were cut back, 1 base at V and 1 base at J, with 6 bases in the middle. The CDR3 has 15 residues. CDR3: CATSDFPGNTGELFF. The CDR3 DNA is TGTGCCACCAGTGATTTTCCAGGGAACACCGGGGAGCTGTTTTTT.

This clonotype was seen repeatedly, ten times or more. This chain uses TRBV5-4 with TRBJ2-5; TRBD1 matches 9 bases. Per germline, CDR1 SGHNT and CDR2 YYREEE (reference sequence). The CDR3 has 15 residues. Germline trimming cut 4 bases from V and 5 bases from J; bases unmatched to any gene: 9. CDR3 region: CASSRRDRAGETQYF. The CDR3, as DNA: TGTGCCAGCAGCCGACGGGACAGGGCCGGGGAGACCCAGTACTTC.

The chain joins TRBV6-8 to TRBJ2-7; TRBD1 aligns across 8 bases. Matching the DNA end better, TRBJ2-5 makes the J call doubtful. Looked up from germline, CDR1 is MNHGY and CDR2 is SAAAGT. This CDR3 comprises 15 residues. CDR3 bases: TGTGCCAGCAGTTCCAGGGGACAGGCCCAAGAGACCCAGTACTTC. Residues: CASSSRGQAQETQYF.

This clonotype was seen repeatedly, ten times or more. This is likely a read error, given that the CDR3 carries no conserved phenylalanine or tryptophan at its end. The DNA is omitted, as the CDR3 cannot be located on it reliably, and the CDR3 follows TCRdb's listing. The V call is TRBV10-3, the J call TRBJ2-6; no check of the table's D call, TRBD1, against the DNA was made. Germline values: CDR1 ENHRY, CDR2 SYGVKD. The CDR3 length equals 8 residues, ends included. The CDR3 reads CAISEGGT.